The T cell receptor beta chain described here comes from a study of T cell clonotyping in hematopoietic cell transplantation. Assay used: immunoSEQ multiplex PCR; TCRdb lists only in-frame clones, some missing. The sample lists some 29,000 clones, more than 85% occurring once. CDR3 size: 15 residues. V was cut by 3 bases and J by 0 bases, with 9 bases left in between. Germline V gene sequence: CDR1 WNHNN, CDR2 SYGVQD (reference sequence). The sample was PBMCs, taken 100 days after allogeneic stem cell transplant. The sequence was collected from a female patient aged 45-65 years who had an allogeneic stem cell transplant from a related donor, so the T cells may come from the graft donor. Some clones in this sample may be carry-over from other donors' samples. The chain links TRBV10-1 to TRBJ2-1; no reliable D call. CDR3 sequence reads: CASSDVGSSYNEQFF. The CDR3 DNA is TGCGCCAGCAGTGATGTGGGCAGCTCCTACAATGAGCAGTTCTTC.